The 9 T cell receptor beta chains presented below share a single source sample, sequenced in a study of identical twins. TCRdb fed the 5' RACE reads into MiXCR, producing one record per CDR3 protein. The table shows 400,000 to 550,000 distinct CDR3 sequences, with less than 25% occurring only once. Another study also made use of these data, one on T cells expressing NK-cell markers.

Sequenced input: CD4+ T cells sorted from blood. Receptors were obtained from a woman between 18 and 30 years old in good health.

A few counts support this clonotype. V gene TRBV7-6 combines with J gene TRBJ1-1; weak D call: TRBD1 (6 bases). The CDR3 is made up of 15 amino acids. The V gene lost 5 bases and the J gene lost 1 base, with 14 bases spanning the gap. Germline loops: CDR1 SGHVS, CDR2 FNYEAQ. The CDR3 sequence is CASSRSGAGNTEAFF. The CDR3 DNA sequence: TGTGCCAGCAGCCGATCAGGGGCCGGGAACACTGAAGCTTTCTTT.

This clonotype was seen a few times. The CDR3 is CSAWRGGLNEQFF. The CDR3 DNA reads TGCAGTGCTTGGCGGGGGGGCCTAAATGAGCAGTTCTTC. This chain joins TRBV20-1 and TRBJ2-1, with TRBD2 identical over 9 bases. Germline CDR1 reads DFQATT; CDR2 reads SNEGSKA (reference sequence). The length of the CDR3 is 13 residues. J lost 7 bases, V lost 5 bases, and 6 bases had no gene match.

This clonotype was detected only a few times. The chain couples TRBV7-9 to TRBJ2-1; D assignment may be TRBD1 or TRBD2 (5 bases each). Trimming took 5 bases from V and 6 from J, leaving 14 bases between them. This CDR3 is 14 amino acids long. CDR1 and CDR2 from the germline V gene are SEHNR and FQNEAQ (reference sequence). The CDR3, as DNA: TGTGCCAGCAGCATGAGGGACCCTAGCAATGAGCAGTTCTTC. Its translation is CASSMRDPSNEQFF.

This chain joins TRBV29-1 and TRBJ1-5; D gene uncertain. The CDR3 spans 13 residues. Trimming shortened V by 6 bases and J by 4 bases, and 13 bases separated the two germline ends. Germline V gene sequence: CDR1 SQVTM, CDR2 ANQGSEA. This CDR3 is CSVSGTQNQPQHF. The CDR3 bases are TGCAGCGTGTCTGGCACCCAAAATCAGCCCCAGCATTTT.

The sample holds a few counts of this clonotype. The chain uses TRBV29-1 and TRBJ2-5, with a possible D match to TRBD2 (5 bases). This CDR3 is built from 13 residues. Germline V gene sequence: CDR1 SQVTM, CDR2 ANQGSEA. The V gene lost 4 bases and the J gene lost 2 bases, with 11 bases spanning the gap. CDR3 bases: TGCAGCGTTGGTCGGACTGTACAAGAGACCCAGTACTTC. This translates into CSVGRTVQETQYF.

The gene calls are TRBV6-1 and TRBJ2-3; D not resolved. Germline V gene lookup returns CDR1 MNHNS and CDR2 SASEGT. The CDR3 runs to 14 residues. V was trimmed by 6 bases and J by 6 bases, leaving 16 bases between them. This CDR3 reads CASRVGRVGDTQYF. For the CDR3, the DNA is TGTGCCAGCAGAGTAGGCCGGGTCGGGGATACGCAGTATTTT.

This clonotype was detected a few times. This rearrangement joins TRBV19 to TRBJ2-7, with D possibly matching TRBD1 (5 bases). V was trimmed by 1 base and J by 2 bases, leaving 9 bases between them. CDR1 and CDR2 (germline): LNHDA, SQIVND (reference sequence). The CDR3 length is 14 residues. The CDR3 DNA reads TGTGCCAGTAGTATAGGCGGCAGGGCCTACGAGCAGTACTTC. Translation gives CASSIGGRAYEQYF.

CDR3 sequence reads: CASSHGTGFFNEQFF. The CDR3 coding sequence is TGCGCCAGCAGCCACGGGACAGGGTTTTTCAATGAGCAGTTCTTC. The chain joins TRBV5-1 to TRBJ2-1, with 9 bases that match TRBD1. The germline CDR1 and CDR2 sequences are SGHRS and YFSETQ. V lost 4 bases and J lost 6; bases outside the gene matches: 8. The CDR3 is 15 residues long. Drawing the rest from reference TRBV5-1 and TRBJ2-1, the complete variable domain is KAGVTQTPRYLIKTRGQQVTLSCSPISGHRSVSWYQQTPGQGLQFLFEYFSETQRNKGNFPGRFSGRQFSNSRSEMNVSTLELGDSALYLCASSHGTGFFNEQFFGPGTRLTVL.

The CDR3 DNA reads TGTGCCAGCAGTTTCGGGGAAACCTACAATGAGCAGTTCTTC. This sequence encodes CASSFGETYNEQFF. This chain uses TRBV27 with TRBJ2-1; tentatively, D is TRBD2 (5 bases). Trimming took 3 bases from V and 2 from J, leaving 8 bases between them. The germline gives CDR1 MNHEY, CDR2 SMNVEV (reference sequence). The CDR3 is made up of 14 amino acids.